This T cell receptor beta chain was observed in a study of early T cells in non-severe SARS-CoV-2 infection. Study summary: Chains were unpaired, as sequencing was done on bulk RNA from unsorted whole blood. Findings and limits, study-wide: Private and CD4 specificities were missed by VDJdb matching, skewed to anti-spike CD8.

Trimming took 6 bases from V and 2 from J, leaving 14 bases between them. The CDR3 has 14 residues. This clonotype has only a few counts. The antigen remains undetermined. Unique molecular identifiers were affixed to single, distinct cDNA molecules. TCRdb passed the 5' RACE reads through MiXCR, listing each CDR3 protein once. Among about 57,000 distinct CDR3 sequences, around 13% were seen once, and the ten largest hold approximately 4.6%. This sequence was found in an adult who was a healthcare worker with PCR-confirmed SARS-CoV-2 infection or an uninfected control (not recorded which). What was sequenced was whole blood. The chain links TRBV12-3 or TRBV12-4 to TRBJ2-7; D may be TRBD1 or TRBD2 (5 bases each). CDR3 nucleotides: TGTGCCAGCAGCCAGCTCAGGGACGCCTACGAGCAGTACTTC. Encoded protein: CASSQLRDAYEQYF.